The sequence of this T cell receptor (beta chain) was determined in a study of immune evolution from preneoplasia to lung adenocarcinoma. The sample holds one count of this clone. Generated by immunoSEQ multiplex PCR, the TCRdb table keeps only in-frame clones and is missing some. Among some 7,000 clones listed, approximately 80% were seen once. The CDR3 contains 16 residues. Germline values: CDR1 SGHNT, CDR2 YYREEE (reference sequence). Trimming took 3 bases from V and 6 from J; bases not matched to a gene: 8. The receptor's source is a person aged 55-85 years with lung adenocarcinoma. Sequencing was performed on FFPE adjacent normal lung tissue. The chain has TRBV5-4 and TRBJ2-4; 11 bases are a match to TRBD1. The CDR3 sequence: CASSSADRGPRNIQYF. CDR3 sequence (DNA): TGTGCCAGCAGCTCAGCGGACAGGGGGCCGCGAAACATTCAGTACTTC.